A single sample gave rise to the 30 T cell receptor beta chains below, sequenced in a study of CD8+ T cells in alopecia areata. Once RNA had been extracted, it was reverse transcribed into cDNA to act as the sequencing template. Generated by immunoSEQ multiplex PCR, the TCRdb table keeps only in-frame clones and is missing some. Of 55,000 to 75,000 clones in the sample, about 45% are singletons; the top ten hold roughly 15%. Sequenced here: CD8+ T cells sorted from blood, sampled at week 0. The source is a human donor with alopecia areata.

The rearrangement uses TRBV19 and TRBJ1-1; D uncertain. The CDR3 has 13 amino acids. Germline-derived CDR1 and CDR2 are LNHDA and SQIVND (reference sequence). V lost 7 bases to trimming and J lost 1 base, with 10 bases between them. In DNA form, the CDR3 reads TGTGCCAGTAAATTGGGCAGGAACACTGAAGCTTTCTTT. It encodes CASKLGRNTEAFF.

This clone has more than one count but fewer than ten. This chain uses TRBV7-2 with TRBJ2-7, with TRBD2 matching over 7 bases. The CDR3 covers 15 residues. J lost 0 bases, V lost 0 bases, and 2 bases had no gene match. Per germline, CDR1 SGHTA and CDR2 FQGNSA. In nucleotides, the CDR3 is TGTGCCAGCAGCTTAGCGGCTAGCGGCTCCTACGAGCAGTACTTC. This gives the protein CASSLAASGSYEQYF.

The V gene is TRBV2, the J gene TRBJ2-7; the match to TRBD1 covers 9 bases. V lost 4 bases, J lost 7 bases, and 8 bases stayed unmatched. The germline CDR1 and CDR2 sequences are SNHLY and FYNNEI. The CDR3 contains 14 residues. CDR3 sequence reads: CASSAGQGLVEQYF. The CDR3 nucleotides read TGTGCCAGCAGTGCGGGACAGGGTTTGGTAGAGCAGTACTTC.

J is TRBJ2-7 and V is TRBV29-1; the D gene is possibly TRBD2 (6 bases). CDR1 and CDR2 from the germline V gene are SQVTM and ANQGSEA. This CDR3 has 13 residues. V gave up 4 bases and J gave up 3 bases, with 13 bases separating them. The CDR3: CSVGTTRIYEQYF. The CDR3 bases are TGCAGCGTTGGGACTACAAGAATCTACGAGCAGTACTTC.

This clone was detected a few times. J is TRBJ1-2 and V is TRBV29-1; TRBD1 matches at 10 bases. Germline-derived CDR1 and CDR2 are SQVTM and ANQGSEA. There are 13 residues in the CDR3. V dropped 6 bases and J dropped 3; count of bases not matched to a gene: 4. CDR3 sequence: CSVTGGQDYGYTF. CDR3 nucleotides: TGCAGCGTGACAGGGGGCCAAGACTATGGCTACACCTTC. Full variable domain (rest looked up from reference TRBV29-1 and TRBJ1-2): SAVISQKPSRDICQRGTSLTIQCQVDSQVTMMFWYRQQPGQSLTLIATANQGSEATYESGFVIDKFPISRPNLTFSTLTVSNMSPEDSSIYLCSVTGGQDYGYTFGSGTRLTVV.

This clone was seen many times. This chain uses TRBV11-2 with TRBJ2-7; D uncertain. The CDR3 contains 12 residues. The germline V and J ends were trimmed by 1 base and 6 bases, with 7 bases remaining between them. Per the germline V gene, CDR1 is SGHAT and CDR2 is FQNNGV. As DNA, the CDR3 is TGTGCCAGCAGCTTAGTTATAGTCGAGCAGTACTTC. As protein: CASSLVIVEQYF.

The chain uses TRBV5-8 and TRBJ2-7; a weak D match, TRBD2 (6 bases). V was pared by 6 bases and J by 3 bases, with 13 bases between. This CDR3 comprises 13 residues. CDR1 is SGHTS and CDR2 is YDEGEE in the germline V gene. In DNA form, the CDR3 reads TGTGCCAGCACCTTCGGAGGGGTCTACGAGCAGTACTTC. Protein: CASTFGGVYEQYF.

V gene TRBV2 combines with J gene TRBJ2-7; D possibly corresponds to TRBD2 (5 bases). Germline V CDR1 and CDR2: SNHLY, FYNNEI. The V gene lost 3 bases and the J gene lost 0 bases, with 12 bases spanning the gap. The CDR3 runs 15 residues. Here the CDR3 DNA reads TGTGCCAGCAGTGACGCTAGCAAGGACTCCTACGAGCAGTACTTC. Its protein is CASSDASKDSYEQYF.

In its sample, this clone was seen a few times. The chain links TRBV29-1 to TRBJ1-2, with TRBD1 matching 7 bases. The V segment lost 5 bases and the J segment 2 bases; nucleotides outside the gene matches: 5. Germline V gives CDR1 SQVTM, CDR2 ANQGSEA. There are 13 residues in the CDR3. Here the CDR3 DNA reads TGCAGCGTTCCGGGACAGACCAACTATGGCTACACCTTC. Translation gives CSVPGQTNYGYTF.

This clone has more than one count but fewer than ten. CDR3 sequence reads: CSVENRDPYEQYF. In nucleotides, the CDR3 is TGCAGCGTTGAAAACAGGGACCCCTACGAGCAGTACTTC. J is TRBJ2-7 and V is TRBV29-1, with a tentative D call TRBD1 (6 bases). The V end was cut by 2 bases, the J end by 2 bases, with 10 bases between. The CDR3 is made up of 13 amino acids. Looked up from germline, CDR1 is SQVTM and CDR2 is ANQGSEA.

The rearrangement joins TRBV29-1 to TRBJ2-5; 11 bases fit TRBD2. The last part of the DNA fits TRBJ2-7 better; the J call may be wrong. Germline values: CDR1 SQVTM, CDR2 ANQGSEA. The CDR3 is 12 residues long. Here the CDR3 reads CSVLAGGGEQYF. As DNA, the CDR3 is TGCAGCGTTCTAGCGGGAGGCGGCGAGCAGTACTTC.

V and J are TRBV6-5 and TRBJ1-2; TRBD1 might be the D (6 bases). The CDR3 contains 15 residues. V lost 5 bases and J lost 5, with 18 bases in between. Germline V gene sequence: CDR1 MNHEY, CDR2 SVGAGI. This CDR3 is CASSHPGGQMYGYTF. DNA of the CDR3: TGTGCCAGCAGTCACCCGGGAGGACAGATGTATGGCTACACCTTC.

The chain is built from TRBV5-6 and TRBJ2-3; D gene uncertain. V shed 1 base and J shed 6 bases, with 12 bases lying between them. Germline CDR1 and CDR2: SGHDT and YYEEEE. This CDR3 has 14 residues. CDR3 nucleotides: TGTGCCAGCAGCTTGACGGCGCCGACCGATACGCAGTATTTT. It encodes CASSLTAPTDTQYF. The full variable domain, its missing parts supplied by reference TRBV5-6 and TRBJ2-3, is DAGVTQSPTHLIKTRGQQVTLRCSPKSGHDTVSWYQQALGQGPQFIFQYYEEEERQRGNFPDRFSGHQFPNYSSELNVNALLLGDSALYLCASSLTAPTDTQYFGPGTRLTVL.

In DNA form, the CDR3 reads TGCAGCGTTGTGGGACTATCCAGGGGCTACGAGCAGTACTTC. Residues: CSVVGLSRGYEQYF. The J gene is TRBJ2-7, the V gene TRBV29-1; D is perhaps TRBD2 (7 bases). Trimming left V 4 bases short and J 3 bases short, with 16 bases between. CDR1 and CDR2 (germline): SQVTM, ANQGSEA. The CDR3 loop spans 14 amino acids.

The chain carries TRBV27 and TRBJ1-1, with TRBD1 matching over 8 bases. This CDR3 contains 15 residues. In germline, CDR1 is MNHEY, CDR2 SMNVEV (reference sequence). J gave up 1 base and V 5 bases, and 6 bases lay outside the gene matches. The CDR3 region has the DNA TGTGCCAGCAGTCGACGGGGGACAGGGAACACTGAAGCTTTCTTT. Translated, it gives CASSRRGTGNTEAFF.

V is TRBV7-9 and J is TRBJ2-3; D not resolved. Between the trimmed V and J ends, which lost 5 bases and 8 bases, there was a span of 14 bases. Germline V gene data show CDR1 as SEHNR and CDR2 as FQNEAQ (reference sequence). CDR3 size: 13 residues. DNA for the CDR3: TGTGCCAGCAGCCCCAGTCGTGAGGTTACGCAGTATTTT. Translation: CASSPSREVTQYF.

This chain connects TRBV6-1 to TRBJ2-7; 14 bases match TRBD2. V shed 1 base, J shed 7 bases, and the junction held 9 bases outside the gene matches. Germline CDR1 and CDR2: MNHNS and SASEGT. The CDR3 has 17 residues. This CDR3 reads CASSEVVGTSGSWEQYF. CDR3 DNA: TGTGCCAGCAGTGAAGTCGTCGGGACTAGCGGGAGTTGGGAGCAGTACTTC.

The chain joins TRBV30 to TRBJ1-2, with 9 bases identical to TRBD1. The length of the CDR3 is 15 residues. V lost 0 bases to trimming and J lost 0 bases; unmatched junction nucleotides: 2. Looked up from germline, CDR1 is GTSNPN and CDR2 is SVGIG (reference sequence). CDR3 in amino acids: CAWSVTGGTNYGYTF. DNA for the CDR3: TGTGCCTGGAGTGTGACAGGGGGTACTAACTATGGCTACACCTTC.

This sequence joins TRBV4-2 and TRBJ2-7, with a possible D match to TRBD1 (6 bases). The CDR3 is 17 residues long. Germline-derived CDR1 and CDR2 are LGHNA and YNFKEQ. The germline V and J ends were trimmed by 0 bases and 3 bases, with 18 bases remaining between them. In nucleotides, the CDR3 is TGTGCCAGCAGCCAAGAGGCGACAGGTGTCGTAATCTACGAGCAGTACTTC. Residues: CASSQEATGVVIYEQYF.

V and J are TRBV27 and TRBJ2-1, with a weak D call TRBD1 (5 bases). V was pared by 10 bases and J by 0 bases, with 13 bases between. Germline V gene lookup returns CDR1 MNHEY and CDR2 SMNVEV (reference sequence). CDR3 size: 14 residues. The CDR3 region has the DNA TGTGCCATAAGGGGCCCGAGCTCCTACAATGAGCAGTTCTTC. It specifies CAIRGPSSYNEQFF.

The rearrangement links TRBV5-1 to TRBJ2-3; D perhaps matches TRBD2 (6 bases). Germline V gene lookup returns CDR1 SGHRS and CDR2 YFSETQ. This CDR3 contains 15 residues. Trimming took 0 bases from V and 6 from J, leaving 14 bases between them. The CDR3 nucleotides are TGCGCCAGCAGCTTGGGGGGACTCCCCTTGGATACGCAGTATTTT. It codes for CASSLGGLPLDTQYF.

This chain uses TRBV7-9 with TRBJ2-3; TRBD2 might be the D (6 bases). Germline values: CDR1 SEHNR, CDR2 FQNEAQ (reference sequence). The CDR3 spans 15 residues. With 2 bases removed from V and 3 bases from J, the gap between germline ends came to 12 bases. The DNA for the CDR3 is TGTGCCAGCAGCTTAACGAGACTAGGGACAGATACGCAGTATTTT. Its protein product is CASSLTRLGTDTQYF.

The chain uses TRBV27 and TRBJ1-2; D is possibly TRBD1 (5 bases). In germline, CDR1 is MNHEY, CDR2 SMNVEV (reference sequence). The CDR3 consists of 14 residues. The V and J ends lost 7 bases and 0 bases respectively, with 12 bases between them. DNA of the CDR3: TGTGCCAGCACCCGTAGGGGCTCTAACTATGGCTACACCTTC. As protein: CASTRRGSNYGYTF.

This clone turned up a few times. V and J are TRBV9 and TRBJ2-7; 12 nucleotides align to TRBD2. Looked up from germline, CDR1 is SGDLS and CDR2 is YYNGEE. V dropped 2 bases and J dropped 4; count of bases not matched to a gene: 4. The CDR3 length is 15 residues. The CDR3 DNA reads TGTGCCAGCAGCGTCACCGGGACTAGCGGGTACGAGCAGTACTTC. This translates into CASSVTGTSGYEQYF.

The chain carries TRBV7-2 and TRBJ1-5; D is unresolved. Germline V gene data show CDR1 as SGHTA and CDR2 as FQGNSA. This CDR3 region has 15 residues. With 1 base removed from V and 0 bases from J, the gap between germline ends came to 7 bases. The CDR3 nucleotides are TGTGCCAGCAGCTTAGTGCTTAATAGCAATCAGCCCCAGCATTTT. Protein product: CASSLVLNSNQPQHF.

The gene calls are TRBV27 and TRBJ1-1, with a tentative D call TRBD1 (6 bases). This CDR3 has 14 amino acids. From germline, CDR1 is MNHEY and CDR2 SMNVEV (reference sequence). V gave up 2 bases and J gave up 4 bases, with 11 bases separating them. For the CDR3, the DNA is TGTGCCAGCAGTTTAATGCAGGGGAGCACTGAAGCTTTCTTT. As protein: CASSLMQGSTEAFF.

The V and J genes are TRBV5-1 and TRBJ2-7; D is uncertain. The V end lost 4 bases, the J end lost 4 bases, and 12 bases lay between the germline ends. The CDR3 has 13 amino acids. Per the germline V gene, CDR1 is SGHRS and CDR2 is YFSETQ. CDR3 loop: CASSPLWGYEQYF. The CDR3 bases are TGCGCCAGCAGCCCGCTCTGGGGATACGAGCAGTACTTC.

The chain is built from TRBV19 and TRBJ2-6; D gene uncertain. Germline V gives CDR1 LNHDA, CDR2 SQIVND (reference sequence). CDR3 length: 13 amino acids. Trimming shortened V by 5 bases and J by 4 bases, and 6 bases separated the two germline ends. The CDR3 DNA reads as TGTGCCAGTAGTCACCCGGGGGCCAACGTCCTGACTTTC. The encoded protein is CASSHPGANVLTF.

CDR3 in amino acids: CASSPPVGTGELFF. CDR3 in DNA: TGTGCCAGCTCACCACCGGTCGGCACCGGGGAGCTGTTTTTT. The chain is built from TRBV18 and TRBJ2-2; D remains unclear. The ends were cut back, 0 bases at V and 4 bases at J, with 6 bases in the middle. Germline V CDR1 and CDR2: KGHSH, LQKENI. The CDR3 has 14 amino acids. Full variable domain (remainder filled in from reference TRBV18 and TRBJ2-2): NAGVMQNPRHLVRRRGQEARLRCSPMKGHSHVYWYRQLPEEGLKFMVYLQKENIIDESGMPKERFSAEFPKEGPSILRIQQVVRGDSAAYFCASSPPVGTGELFFGEGSRLTVL.

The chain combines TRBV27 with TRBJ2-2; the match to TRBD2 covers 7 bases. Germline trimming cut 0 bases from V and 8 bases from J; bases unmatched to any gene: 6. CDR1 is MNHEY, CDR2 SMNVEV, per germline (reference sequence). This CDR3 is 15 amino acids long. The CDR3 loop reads CASSLSMGGAGELFF. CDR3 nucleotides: TGTGCCAGCAGTTTATCCATGGGAGGGGCTGGGGAGCTGTTTTTT.